These 9 T cell receptor beta chains were sequenced from one sample in a study of cytomegalovirus exposure and HLA in healthy donors. Vbeta (60) and Jbeta (13) primers were used in the PCR. Some clones are missing from TCRdb's copy, which holds only in-frame ones; the method was immunoSEQ multiplex PCR. The repertoire consists of some 150,000 clones, with 70% to 90% occurring once and the leading ten covering about 0.85%. Sequencing was performed on PBMCs. The receptors shown here come from a woman in her 30s in good health and CMV-seronegative.

V usage is TRBV6-6 and J usage is TRBJ2-5; the D gene is possibly TRBD1 (6 bases). The last part of the DNA fits TRBJ2-7 better; the J call may be wrong. CDR1 MNHNY and CDR2 SVGAGI come from the germline V gene (reference sequence). This CDR3 is built from 15 residues. CDR3 protein: CASSFPGQSTYEQYF. In DNA, the CDR3 is TGTGCCAGCAGTTTCCCTGGACAGTCTACCTACGAGCAGTACTTC.

This clone was counted at least ten times. The chain couples TRBV19 to TRBJ2-1, with TRBD1 matching 10 bases. Trimming removed 10 bases from V and 4 bases from J; junction bases left unmatched: 7. In germline, CDR1 is LNHDA, CDR2 SQIVND (reference sequence). This CDR3 has 14 residues. This CDR3 reads CATRGQGFYNEQFF. The CDR3 DNA reads TGTGCCACTAGGGGACAGGGGTTTTACAATGAGCAGTTCTTC.

V usage is TRBV5-3 and J usage is TRBJ2-3; 8 nucleotides match TRBD2. TRBV5-3 is sorted into the ORF group, with uncertain function. V shed 4 bases and J 5 bases; nucleotides not matched to a gene: 15. This CDR3 is built from 17 residues. This CDR3 is CARSLAGARLAGDTQYF. Written as DNA, the CDR3 is TGTGCCAGAAGCCTGGCAGGGGCCAGGCTAGCGGGAGATACGCAGTATTTT.

The chain joins TRBV19 to TRBJ1-5, with 7 nucleotides matching TRBD1. The germline V gene encodes CDR1 LNHDA and CDR2 SQIVND (reference sequence). The CDR3 length is 14 residues. V lost 3 bases, J lost 5 bases, and 4 bases stayed unmatched. The CDR3 here is CASSIGQVYQPQHF. As DNA, the CDR3 is TGTGCCAGTAGTATTGGACAGGTTTATCAGCCCCAGCATTTT.

This chain joins TRBV2 and TRBJ1-2; possible D gene TRBD1, 6 bases. V was clipped by 2 bases and J by 3 bases, with 22 bases between them. Germline-derived CDR1 and CDR2 are SNHLY and FYNNEI. CDR3 length: 18 residues. The CDR3 sequence: CASSEYIAAAPGDYGYTF. The CDR3 nucleotides are TGTGCCAGCAGTGAATATATCGCGGCAGCCCCAGGGGACTATGGCTACACCTTC.

The chain uses TRBV12-5 and TRBJ2-3; the match to TRBD2 covers 9 bases. The CDR3 is made up of 17 amino acids. Trimming at V came to 1 base and at J to 4 bases, leaving 9 bases not matched to a gene. Germline V CDR1 and CDR2: LGHNT, FRNRAP. In DNA form, the CDR3 reads TGTGCTAGTGGTTTGGATTGGTTAGCGGGAGAATCAGATACGCAGTATTTT. Its translation: CASGLDWLAGESDTQYF.

The chain couples TRBV28 to TRBJ2-6; a possible D gene is TRBD1 (6 bases). Germline CDR1 MDHEN, CDR2 SYDVKM. The CDR3 is 17 residues long. V was shortened by 8 bases and J by 1 base, with 18 bases between the two germline ends. The CDR3 sequence: CASFPRTVRSGANVLTF. CDR3 sequence (DNA): TGTGCCAGCTTTCCCAGGACAGTACGATCTGGGGCCAACGTCCTGACTTTC.

This clone was picked up one time. In DNA form, the CDR3 reads TGTGCCAGCAGCTTATCGGCAGGACAAGAGACCCAGTACTTC. Protein sequence: CASSLSAGQETQYF. V usage is TRBV7-9 and J usage is TRBJ2-5, with D unclear. The CDR3 is 14 amino acids. Germline V lookup: CDR1 SEHNR, CDR2 FQNEAQ (reference sequence). V lost 2 bases to trimming and J lost 2 bases, with 9 bases between them.

V gene TRBV2 combines with J gene TRBJ1-1; 7 nucleotides line up with TRBD1. The CDR3 is 14 amino acids. J lost 5 bases, V lost 6 bases, and 9 bases had no gene match. Per the germline V gene, CDR1 is SNHLY and CDR2 is FYNNEI. The CDR3 bases are TGTGCCAGCAGAGTATCAGGGGGTCGGACTGAAGCTTTCTTT. This gives the protein CASRVSGGRTEAFF.